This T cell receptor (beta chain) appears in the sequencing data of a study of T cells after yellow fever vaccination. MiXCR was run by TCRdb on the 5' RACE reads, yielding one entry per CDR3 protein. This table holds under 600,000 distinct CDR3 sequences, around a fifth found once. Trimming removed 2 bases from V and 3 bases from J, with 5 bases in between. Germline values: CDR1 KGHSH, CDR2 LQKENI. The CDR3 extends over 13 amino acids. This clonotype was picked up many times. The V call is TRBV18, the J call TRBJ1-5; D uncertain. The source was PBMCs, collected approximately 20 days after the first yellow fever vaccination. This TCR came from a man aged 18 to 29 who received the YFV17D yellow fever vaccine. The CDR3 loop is CASSPGSNQPQHF. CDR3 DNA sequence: TGTGCCAGCTCACCAGGGTCCAATCAGCCCCAGCATTTT.